These 11 T cell receptor beta chains came from one sample sequenced in a study of T-cell memory formation after mild COVID-19. TCRdb processed the 5' RACE reads anew with MiXCR; each CDR3 protein has one entry. The sample records nearly 110,000 distinct CDR3 sequences, roughly an eighth being singletons. The sequencing sample was made of PBMCs or a T cell subset sorted from them (not recorded which). The receptors derive from a young man who had mild COVID-19 (a few samples of this study predate the infection). Cell type and time point are not known.

This clonotype was seen a handful of times. This chain links TRBV7-9 with TRBJ1-3; D is perhaps TRBD1 (6 bases). Trimming removed 10 bases from V and 3 bases from J, with 13 bases in between. Germline CDR1 is SEHNR and CDR2 is FQNEAQ (reference sequence). This CDR3 comprises 13 residues. CDR3 in amino acids: CATITGIGNTIYF. CDR3 nucleotide sequence: TGTGCCACCATCACAGGGATTGGAAACACCATATATTTT.

This clonotype was observed a handful of times. This chain uses TRBV7-8 with TRBJ2-5, with 7 bases lining up with TRBD2. The CDR3 loop spans 20 amino acids. Germline V gene data show CDR1 as SGHVS and CDR2 as FQNEAQ. The ends lost 4 bases at V and 5 bases at J; junction bases unmatched: 25. For the CDR3, the DNA is TGTGCCAGCAGCTCCACCCGCAGGGAGCGGGGCCCCAAATCCCGTGAGACCCAGTACTTC. Its protein product is CASSSTRRERGPKSRETQYF.

The rearrangement joins TRBV6-2 or TRBV6-3 to TRBJ1-1, with D unresolved. The CDR3 is 15 residues long. With 0 bases removed from V and 0 bases from J, the gap between germline ends came to 8 bases. The V gene's germline CDR1 is MNHEY and CDR2 SVGEGT. CDR3: CASSYSRTLNTEAFF. The CDR3 nucleotides read TGTGCCAGCAGTTACTCGAGGACGTTGAACACTGAAGCTTTCTTT.

This chain uses TRBV5-6 with TRBJ1-3; D remains ambiguous. The CDR3 extends over 17 amino acids. With 0 bases removed from V and 0 bases from J, the gap between germline ends came to 13 bases. Per germline, CDR1 SGHDT and CDR2 YYEEEE. The CDR3 here is CASSLAFRGLSGNTIYF. The CDR3, as DNA: TGTGCCAGCAGCTTGGCCTTCAGAGGTCTCTCTGGAAACACCATATATTTT.

This clonotype was found a few times. The chain carries TRBV6-1 and TRBJ2-3; D may be TRBD1 (6 bases). CDR3 length equals 15 residues. V lost 1 base, J lost 0 bases, and 8 bases lay in between. CDR1 MNHNS and CDR2 SASEGT come from the germline V gene. The CDR3 spells CASSEGTASTDTQYF. As DNA, the CDR3 is TGTGCCAGCAGTGAAGGGACAGCTAGCACAGATACGCAGTATTTT.

There are many counts of this clonotype. The chain joins TRBV5-1 to TRBJ1-2, with 10 bases fitting TRBD1. This CDR3 has 16 residues. The V gene end was trimmed by 4 bases and the J gene end by 7 bases; junction bases not matched to a gene: 13. Per germline, CDR1 SGHRS and CDR2 YFSETQ. CDR3 amino acids: CASSPYGTGDPSGYTF. CDR3 bases: TGCGCCAGCAGCCCCTACGGGACAGGGGACCCCTCTGGCTACACCTTC.

This clonotype has more than one count but fewer than ten. This rearrangement joins TRBV30 to TRBJ2-1; TRBD2 matches 9 bases. The CDR3 runs 14 residues. V lost 0 bases and J lost 9; bases outside the gene matches: 6. The germline CDR1 and CDR2 sequences are GTSNPN and SVGIG (reference sequence). For the CDR3, the DNA is TGTGCCTGGAGTGTACTCAGCGGGGGGACTGAGCAGTTCTTC. It codes for CAWSVLSGGTEQFF.

Written as DNA, the CDR3 is TGTGCCAGCAGCTCACAGGGGACTAATTCACCCCTCCACTTT. It encodes CASSSQGTNSPLHF. V and J are TRBV7-9 and TRBJ1-6, with 7 nucleotides matching TRBD1. V trimming: 4 bases; J trimming: 6 bases; junction bases outside the gene matches: 3. There are 14 residues in the CDR3. Germline CDR1 and CDR2: SEHNR and FQNEAQ (reference sequence).

This clonotype has only a few counts. This chain uses TRBV27 with TRBJ1-1; 8 bases agree with TRBD1. Germline CDR1 MNHEY, CDR2 SMNVEV (reference sequence). CDR3 size: 14 residues. Trimming took 2 bases from V and 11 from J; bases not matched to a gene: 10. The CDR3, as DNA: TGTGCCAGCAGTTTAAACCCCCCGCCAGGGGGCGCTTTCTTT. It specifies CASSLNPPPGGAFF.

This clonotype has a handful of counts. This rearrangement joins TRBV5-1 to TRBJ2-5, with 11 bases lining up with TRBD2. Germline loops: CDR1 SGHRS, CDR2 YFSETQ. The trim removed 8 bases at V and 3 bases at J, leaving 9 bases unmatched. The CDR3 has 15 residues. The CDR3 DNA reads as TGCGCCAGTCACGGTGTACTAGCGGGGGAAGAGACCCAGTACTTC. This gives the protein CASHGVLAGEETQYF.

This chain joins TRBV4-3 and TRBJ2-5; D tentatively fits TRBD1 or TRBD2 (5 bases each). The V and J ends lost 0 bases and 8 bases respectively, with 13 bases between them. The CDR3 spans 14 residues. Germline CDR1 is LGHNA and CDR2 is YSLEER. DNA of the CDR3: TGCGCCAGCAGCCAAGAGAGGGGCCACACCACCCAGTACTTC. Amino acids: CASSQERGHTTQYF.